These T cell receptor beta chains were read from a single sample in a study of cytomegalovirus exposure and HLA in healthy donors. Sequencing used immunoSEQ multiplex PCR; TCRdb keeps in-frame clones, though not all of them. The table lists fewer than 95,000 clones. Sequencing was done on a sample of PBMCs. The source is a woman aged 40 to 50 in good health and CMV-seropositive. Each CDR3 is given with its conserved first and last residue. Each record gives: V gene, D gene, J gene, CDR3 protein, CDR3 DNA. D genes are given only for firm matches.

>TRBV10-1|TRBD2|TRBJ2-1
CASSANRLAHNEQFF
TGCGCCAGCAGTGCTAACCGACTAGCCCACAATGAGCAGTTCTTC
>TRBV2|NA|TRBJ2-6
CASSERVSGANVLTF
TGTGCCAGCAGTGAACGGGTCTCTGGGGCCAACGTCCTGACTTTC
>TRBV5-1|TRBD1|TRBJ1-2
CASSLGDRGGYTF
TGCGCCAGCAGCTTGGGGGACAGGGGTGGCTACACCTTC
>TRBV10-1|NA|TRBJ1-1
CASSPQVGNTEAFF
TGCGCCAGTTCCCCTCAGGTGGGGAACACTGAAGCTTTCTTT
>TRBV5-1|NA|TRBJ1-1
CASSLAGRDTEAFF
TGCGCCAGCAGCTTGGCCGGGAGGGACACTGAAGCTTTCTTT
>TRBV27|NA|TRBJ1-1
CASSSPLQGVTEAFF
TGTGCCAGCAGTTCCCCCTTACAGGGTGTGACTGAAGCTTTCTTT
>TRBV7-3|TRBD1|TRBJ2-1
CASSQTGADEQFF
TGTGCCAGCAGCCAGACAGGGGCGGATGAGCAGTTCTTC
>TRBV25-1|NA|TRBJ1-1
CASSDQGFAEAFF
TGTGCCAGCAGTGACCAGGGTTTTGCTGAAGCTTTCTTT
>TRBV28|NA|TRBJ1-6
CASSSGGSPLHF
TGTGCCAGCAGTTCGGGAGGTTCACCCCTCCACTTT
>TRBV30|TRBD2|TRBJ2-3
CAWGTSGVDTQYF
TGTGCCTGGGGGACTAGTGGGGTAGATACGCAGTATTTT
>TRBV6-6|NA|TRBJ2-2
CASSYLQGRGELFF
TGTGCCAGCAGTTACCTACAGGGTCGCGGGGAGCTGTTTTTT
>TRBV4-3|NA|TRBJ2-7
CASSQEIGYEQYF
TGCGCCAGCAGCCAAGAAATCGGCTACGAGCAGTACTTC
>TRBV19|TRBD2|TRBJ2-1
CASSIGLAAYNEQFF
TGTGCCAGTAGTATCGGGCTAGCGGCCTACAATGAGCAGTTCTTC
>TRBV7-2|TRBD1|TRBJ2-3
CASSPGQGTDTQYF
TGTGCCAGCAGCCCCGGACAGGGCACAGATACGCAGTATTTT
>TRBV21-1|NA|TRBJ2-1
CASNLWTKRGVVANNEQFF
TGTGCCAGCAACCTCTGGACTAAGCGGGGGGTAGTAGCGAACAATGAGCAGTTCTTC
>TRBV4-1|NA|TRBJ1-2
CASSQDRRGPYGYTF
TGCGCCAGCAGCCAAGACAGGCGAGGGCCGTATGGCTACACCTTC
>TRBV28|NA|TRBJ2-3
CASSLPGTDTQYF
TGTGCCAGCAGTTTACCCGGCACAGATACGCAGTATTTT
>TRBV2|NA|TRBJ1-2
CASSDRGYGYTF
TGTGCCAGCAGTGACAGGGGTTATGGCTACACCTTC
>TRBV2|NA|TRBJ2-1
CASSTDSYNEQFF
TGTGCCAGCAGTACAGATTCCTACAATGAGCAGTTCTTC
>TRBV6-6|NA|TRBJ1-3
CASSYSAGAGNTIYF
TGTGCCAGCAGTTACTCGGCAGGGGCTGGAAACACCATATATTTT
>TRBV5-8|TRBD1|TRBJ1-6
CASSHSGQGIDNSPLHF
TGTGCCAGCAGCCACTCTGGACAGGGAATAGATAATTCACCCCTCCACTTT
>TRBV10-3|TRBD2|TRBJ2-3
CAISVPLAGATDTQYF
TGTGCCATCAGCGTACCCTTAGCGGGGGCCACAGATACGCAGTATTTT